This T cell receptor beta chain was recovered during a study of T cells after yellow fever vaccination. General study findings and limits: Any FACS-sorted repertoire could hold abundant clonotypes that contaminate it from the bulk population. The secondary response was weaker, and its peak arrived faster, on day 5 versus 15. In post-booster samples, most primary-vaccination clones reappeared (approximately 96% CD4, 88% CD8).

This clonotype was picked up many times. Its antigen is undetermined. V lost 0 bases and J lost 0, with 9 bases in between. CDR3 size: 15 residues. Per the germline V gene, CDR1 is DFQATT and CDR2 is SNEGSKA (reference sequence). A process of 5'RACE template switching, which added a universal primer site and UMIs, was used to make TCR cDNA. Using its own MiXCR run on the 5' RACE reads, TCRdb lists one record per CDR3 protein. Of about 160,000 distinct CDR3 sequences in the sample, almost 7% were seen once. The TCR comes from a man aged 18-30 years who received the YFV17D yellow fever vaccine. This sample comprised CD4+ T cells sorted from PBMCs, obtained around 5 days after the first yellow fever vaccination. The chain joins TRBV20-1 to TRBJ1-3; D is unclear. CDR3 sequence (DNA): TGCAGTGCTAGAGATATGGACCCCTCTGGAAACACCATATATTTT. It is translated as CSARDMDPSGNTIYF.